The entry below describes one T cell receptor beta chain. The CDR3 totals 16 residues. With 4 bases removed from V and 7 bases from J, the gap between germline ends came to 19 bases. From germline, CDR1 is SGHTA and CDR2 FQGTGA. The data originate from a study of T cells in Graves' hyperthyroidism and ophthalmopathy. The source material, RNA transcripts, was used to amplify TCR beta CDR3 regions. In the first-round RT-PCR of the TCR CDR3, the HTBI primer set was used. One entry per CDR3 protein results from TCRdb running MiXCR on the multiplex PCR reads. The table has approximately 590,000 distinct CDR3 sequences, around 42% seen once; the top ten hold 8.2%.

This clonotype originated in a woman aged 18-29 years with Graves' hyperthyroidism. The rearrangement joins TRBV7-3 to TRBJ2-2; a possible D gene is TRBD2 (5 bases). Sequenced sample: peripheral blood or thyroid tissue (not recorded which). The CDR3 protein is CASSYKQEATIGELFF. The CDR3 DNA reads as TGTGCCAGCAGCTACAAGCAGGAGGCGACTATCGGGGAGCTGTTTTTT.